This T cell receptor beta chain was sequenced in a study of cytomegalovirus exposure and HLA in healthy donors. Details on this clone: Its antigen is currently unknown.

Study-wide findings and caveats: Reportedly, cytomegalovirus status was diagnosed with high sensitivity and specificity.

PCR was performed using 60 Vbeta and 13 Jbeta primers. How the authors handled the data: A follow-up analysis tallied 65 million to 80 million unique TCR beta chains, 9 million to 11 million shared. Measured with immunoSEQ multiplex PCR; TCRdb has only the in-frame clones, and not every one. V and J calls and clone size are copied from that table; D and trimming were computed from the DNA. This sample has about 120,000 clones; over 75% occur once, and the top ten carry roughly 2.6%. This CDR3 is 14 amino acids long. The germline gives CDR1 WSHSY, CDR2 SAAADI. V trimming: 7 bases; J trimming: 8 bases; junction bases outside the gene matches: 10.

This chain joins TRBV10-2 and TRBJ1-4, with 7 bases identical to TRBD1. Specimen: PBMCs. This receptor was taken from a woman between 18 and 29 years old in good health and CMV-seronegative. CDR3 loop: CASKSGTVKEKLFF. CDR3 in DNA: TGCGCCAGCAAATCCGGGACAGTTAAGGAAAAACTGTTTTTT.